This T cell receptor (beta chain) was identified during a study of blood T cell repertoires in COVID-19. Across the study: T cells, B-cell-depleted T cells, or PBMCs supplied cDNA or gDNA.

Authors' methods: Counts of nucleated cells, estimated from reference gene primer amplification, were obtained. Clones were sequenced by immunoSEQ multiplex PCR, and TCRdb holds only the in-frame ones, with some missing. Clone size and the V and J calls come from that table; the DNA yielded D and trimming. The sample includes some 170,000 clones, about 88% of them seen just once. Trimming cost V 4 bases and J 2 bases; bases outside gene matches: 8. CDR3 length equals 15 residues. Germline loops: CDR1 MDHEN, CDR2 SYDVKM. The sequence was collected from a man aged 55-75 years with active or convalescent COVID-19. The chain links TRBV28 to TRBJ2-7, with 7 bases lining up with TRBD1. Specimen: peripheral blood. The CDR3 region has the DNA TGTGCCAGCAGTTCCGTCGGACAGGCAACCTACGAGCAGTACTTC. Its protein is CASSSVGQATYEQYF.